What follows are 5 T cell receptor beta chains derived from one specimen sequenced in a study of vaccination and CD4 T cells after COVID-19. An Oncomine TCR Beta short-read assay was used to sequence the DNA from cultured CD4+ T cells. Via MiXCR, TCRdb re-called the PCR reads, giving one row per CDR3 protein. The table has around 19,000 distinct CDR3 sequences, about two fifths seen once. Their antigens remain unidentified. The sample's treatment: roughly ten-day PBMC culture with coronavirus spike peptide pools or control peptides (ViraFEST assay). Source material: CD4+ T cells from blood, cultured in vitro. The source is a human donor who had recovered from COVID-19.

V and J are TRBV11-2 and TRBJ1-1; D possibly corresponds to TRBD1 (6 bases). V was trimmed by 4 bases and J by 4 bases, leaving 10 bases between them. The CDR3 totals 13 residues. From germline, CDR1 is SGHAT and CDR2 FQNNGV. CDR3 DNA: TGTGCCAGCAGCTCGCAGACAGGCACTGAAGCTTTCTTT. It encodes CASSSQTGTEAFF.

CDR3 residues: CASTGLAGVRETQYF. The CDR3 DNA follows: TGTGCCAGCACAGGTCTAGCGGGAGTCCGGGAGACCCAGTACTTC. The J gene is TRBJ2-5, the V gene TRBV6-2 or TRBV6-3; 10 bases map to TRBD2. CDR3 length: 15 residues. V lost 7 bases, J lost 5 bases, and 10 bases stayed unmatched. Germline-derived CDR1 and CDR2 are MNHEY and SVGEGT.

This chain links TRBV11-2 with TRBJ2-2, with a weak D call TRBD1 (6 bases). V gave up 5 bases and J gave up 0 bases, with 25 bases separating them. Germline V gives CDR1 SGHAT, CDR2 FQNNGV. The CDR3 totals 20 residues. This chain's CDR3 is CASSHRQAIIPLANTGELFF. Here the CDR3 DNA reads TGTGCCAGCAGCCACCGACAGGCAATAATACCCCTCGCGAACACCGGGGAGCTGTTTTTT.

The genes are TRBV7-9 and TRBJ1-1, with no clear D. The V and J ends lost 6 bases and 6 bases respectively, with 11 bases between them. The CDR3 has 12 amino acids. CDR1 SEHNR and CDR2 FQNEAQ come from the germline V gene (reference sequence). CDR3 coding DNA: TGTGCCAGCAGTATGACCTACCCTGAAGCTTTCTTT. It is translated as CASSMTYPEAFF.

The chain combines TRBV7-9 with TRBJ2-2; no firm D call. Trimming pared 1 base from V and 6 bases from J, leaving 6 bases between. There are 13 residues in the CDR3. Germline lookup yields CDR1 SEHNR and CDR2 FQNEAQ (reference sequence). CDR3 coding DNA: TGTGCCAGCAGCTTAGGGGCCCCCGGGGAGCTGTTTTTT. Translation: CASSLGAPGELFF.